Below, 12 T cell receptor beta chains from the same sample are listed, as sequenced in a study of T cells in Graves' hyperthyroidism and ophthalmopathy. TCR beta CDR3 region amplification was performed from RNA transcripts. The HTBI primer set served for first-round RT-PCR of the TCR CDR3. MiXCR was run by TCRdb on the multiplex PCR reads, yielding one entry per CDR3 protein. The profile covers around 240,000 distinct CDR3 sequences, with about a sixth appearing a single time and around 28% taken by the ten largest. The sample comprised blood. The receptors here all came from a woman under 30 with Graves' ophthalmopathy.

This clonotype has at least ten counts. The DNA of the CDR3 is TGCAGTGCTAGGGGTTATAGGGGCACCCTTTCTACGCAGTATTTT. This gives the protein CSARGYRGTLSTQYF. This chain connects TRBV20-1 to TRBJ2-3, with D maybe TRBD1 (5 bases). The germline V gene has CDR1 DFQATT and CDR2 SNEGSKA (reference sequence). The CDR3 consists of 15 residues. V shed 3 bases and J shed 8 bases, with 21 bases lying between them.

This clonotype showed up many times. The V and J genes are TRBV20-1 and TRBJ2-2, with 9 bases aligning to TRBD2. Germline V CDR1 and CDR2: DFQATT, SNEGSKA (reference sequence). The CDR3 sequence is 14 residues long. Trimming removed 3 bases from V and 4 bases from J; junction bases left unmatched: 3. As DNA, the CDR3 is TGCAGTGCTAGTCGAGCGGGGGGCACCGGGGAGCTGTTTTTT. It is translated as CSASRAGGTGELFF.

At least ten counts were recorded for this clonotype. The chain recombines TRBV27 with TRBJ2-2; 8 positions match TRBD1. The CDR3 runs to 15 residues. V shed 4 bases, J shed 6 bases, and the junction held 7 bases outside the gene matches. In germline, CDR1 is MNHEY, CDR2 SMNVEV (reference sequence). CDR3 loop: CASSSRQGAPGELFF. CDR3 coding DNA: TGTGCCAGCAGTTCACGGCAGGGGGCCCCCGGGGAGCTGTTTTTT.

This clonotype came up many times. The V gene is TRBV5-1, the J gene TRBJ1-1; possible D gene TRBD1, 6 bases. Germline V gene sequence: CDR1 SGHRS, CDR2 YFSETQ. V lost 2 bases and J lost 4, with 12 bases in between. This CDR3 spans 14 amino acids. Written as DNA, the CDR3 is TGCGCCAGCAGCTTCAACGCAGGGGCCACTGAAGCTTTCTTT. Translating gives CASSFNAGATEAFF.

At least ten counts were recorded for this clonotype. The chain links TRBV6-1 to TRBJ1-2; D is unresolved. CDR3 size: 15 residues. CDR1 is MNHNS, CDR2 SASEGT, per germline. The germline V and J ends were trimmed by 0 bases and 4 bases, with 12 bases remaining between them. The chain's CDR3 is CASSEALRGTYGYTF. Here the CDR3 DNA reads TGTGCCAGCAGTGAAGCGCTGCGGGGTACCTATGGCTACACCTTC.

This clonotype was seen many times. V gene TRBV19 combines with J gene TRBJ2-2; a weak D match, TRBD2 (7 bases). Deletions cut 7 bases from V and 0 bases from J, with 33 bases between. Per germline, CDR1 LNHDA and CDR2 SQIVND (reference sequence). The length of the CDR3 is 22 residues. The CDR3 sequence: CASNRGDIRRYALSPNTGELFF. CDR3 coding DNA: TGTGCCAGTAACCGGGGGGACATCCGACGATATGCCCTTTCTCCGAACACCGGGGAGCTGTTTTTT. Based on the CDR3 plus reference TRBV19 and TRBJ2-2, the full variable domain is DGGITQSPKYLFRKEGQNVTLSCEQNLNHDAMYWYRQDPGQGLRLIYYSQIVNDFQKGDIAEGYSVSREKKESFPLTVTSAQKNPTAFYLCASNRGDIRRYALSPNTGELFFGEGSRLTVL.

This clonotype was observed many times. This chain connects TRBV12-3 or TRBV12-4 to TRBJ1-5; D is ambiguous. Deletions cut 4 bases from V and 4 bases from J, with 8 bases between. This CDR3 is 13 amino acids long. CDR3 DNA sequence: TGTGCCAGCAGTTATTCTGAGAATCAGCCCCAGCATTTT. This codes for CASSYSENQPQHF.

This clonotype came up many times. The chain recombines TRBV12-3 or TRBV12-4 with TRBJ2-1; possibly TRBD2 for D (6 bases). Between the trimmed V and J ends, which lost 6 bases and 4 bases, there was a span of 13 bases. CDR3 length: 14 residues. In DNA form, the CDR3 reads TGTGCCAGCAGGGAAGGCGGGGTTTACAATGAGCAGTTCTTC. As protein: CASREGGVYNEQFF.

This clonotype appeared many times. The rearrangement links TRBV28 to TRBJ2-1; 8 bases agree with TRBD2. From germline, CDR1 is MDHEN and CDR2 SYDVKM. Trimming at V came to 8 bases and at J to 1 base, leaving 10 bases not matched to a gene. The CDR3 sequence is 16 residues long. CDR3 nucleotides: TGTGCCAGCCGGGTGAGCGGGAGCGGATCCTACAATGAGCAGTTCTTC. Translated: CASRVSGSGSYNEQFF.

This clonotype was counted at least ten times. The chain employs TRBV6-2 or TRBV6-3 and TRBJ1-5; D is unclear. This CDR3 has 14 amino acids. The germline V and J ends were trimmed by 0 bases and 4 bases, with 7 bases remaining between them. Germline V gene lookup returns CDR1 MNHEY and CDR2 SVGEGT. The CDR3: CASSYSNWNQPQHF. The DNA for the CDR3 is TGTGCCAGCAGTTACTCGAATTGGAATCAGCCCCAGCATTTT.

There are many counts of this clonotype. This rearrangement joins TRBV7-6 to TRBJ1-5; possible D gene TRBD1, 6 bases. Trimming took off 4 bases at V and 7 bases at J, with 20 bases between the two ends. Germline V gene lookup returns CDR1 SGHVS and CDR2 FNYEAQ. The CDR3 length is 16 residues. The DNA for the CDR3 is TGTGCCAGCAGCTCGGAATCTGGGGGGCTAGGGCAGCCCCAGCATTTT. Translating it yields CASSSESGGLGQPQHF.

This clonotype came up many times. The genes are TRBV19 and TRBJ1-1, with D possibly TRBD1 on 5 matching bases. Germline V lookup: CDR1 LNHDA, CDR2 SQIVND (reference sequence). The CDR3 length is 16 residues. The germline V and J ends were trimmed by 5 bases and 4 bases, with 20 bases remaining between them. CDR3 bases: TGTGCCAGTAGTCCGAACCAGGGAAGGTTAGGCACTGAAGCTTTCTTT. Translating gives CASSPNQGRLGTEAFF.